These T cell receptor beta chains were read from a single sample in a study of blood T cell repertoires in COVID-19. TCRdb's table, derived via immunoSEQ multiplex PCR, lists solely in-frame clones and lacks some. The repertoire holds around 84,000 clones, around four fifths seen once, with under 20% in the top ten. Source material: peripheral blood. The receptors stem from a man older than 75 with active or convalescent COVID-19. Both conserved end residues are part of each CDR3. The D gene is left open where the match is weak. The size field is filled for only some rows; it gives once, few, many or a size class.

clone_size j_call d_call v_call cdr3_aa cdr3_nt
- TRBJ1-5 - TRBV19 CASSVPGHRNQPQHF TGTGCCAGTAGTGTACCGGGACACAGAAATCAGCCCCAGCATTTT
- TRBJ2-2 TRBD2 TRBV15 CATSRASGSINTGELFF TGTGCCACCAGCAGGGCGAGCGGGAGTATTAACACCGGGGAGCTGTTTTTT
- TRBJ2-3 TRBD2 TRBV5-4 CASSPGGLASDTQYF TGTGCCAGCAGCCCCGGGGGACTAGCGTCAGATACGCAGTATTTT
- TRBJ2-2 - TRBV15 CATSRDWAGQAGELFF TGTGCCACCAGCAGAGATTGGGCAGGCCAGGCCGGGGAGCTGTTTTTT
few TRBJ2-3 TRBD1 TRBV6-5 CASSSGQGTDTQYF TGTGCCAGCAGTTCGGGACAGGGGACAGATACGCAGTATTTT
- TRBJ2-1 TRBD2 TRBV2 CASGLAGVNEQFF TGTGCCAGCGGGCTAGCGGGAGTCAATGAGCAGTTCTTC
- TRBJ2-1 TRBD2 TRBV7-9 CASSPGTSGLENEQFF TGTGCCAGCAGCCCAGGGACTAGCGGTTTGGAGAATGAGCAGTTCTTC
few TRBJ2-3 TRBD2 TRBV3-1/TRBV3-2 CASSPGLAGADTQYF TGTGCCAGCAGCCCTGGACTAGCGGGAGCAGATACGCAGTATTTT
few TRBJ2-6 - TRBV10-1 CASSDPTGAGANVLTF TGCGCCAGCAGTGACCCGACAGGTGCTGGGGCCAACGTCCTGACTTTC
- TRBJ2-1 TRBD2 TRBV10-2 CASSGKTSGSHNEQFF TGCGCCAGCAGTGGGAAGACTAGCGGGAGCCACAATGAGCAGTTCTTC
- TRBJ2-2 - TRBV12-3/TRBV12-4 CASSPGVTGELFF TGTGCCAGCAGTCCAGGGGTTACCGGGGAGCTGTTTTTT
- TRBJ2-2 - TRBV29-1 CSVAGGRATGELFF TGCAGCGTTGCTGGCGGCAGGGCAACCGGGGAGCTGTTTTTT
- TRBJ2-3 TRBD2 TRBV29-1 CSFKWGDRGSGSSTDTQYF TGCAGCTTCAAATGGGGCGACCGCGGGAGCGGGTCTAGCACAGATACGCAGTATTTT
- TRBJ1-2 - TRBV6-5 CASWGRWADDYGYTF TGTGCCAGCTGGGGGCGGTGGGCAGATGACTATGGCTACACCTTC
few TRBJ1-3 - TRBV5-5 CASSPESSGNTIYF TGTGCCAGCAGCCCCGAGAGCTCTGGAAACACCATATATTTT
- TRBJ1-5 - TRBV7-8 CASSLRGIGGQPQHF TGTGCCAGCAGCTTAAGGGGGATCGGAGGACAGCCCCAGCATTTT
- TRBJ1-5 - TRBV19 CASTGGNQPQHF TGTGCCAGTACGGGGGGCAATCAGCCCCAGCATTTT
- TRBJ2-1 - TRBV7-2 CASSSLGGYNEQFF TGTGCCAGCAGCTCCCTGGGGGGTTACAATGAGCAGTTCTTC
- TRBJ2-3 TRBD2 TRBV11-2 CASSFPTGSGGTDTQYF TGTGCCAGCAGCTTTCCAACAGGTAGCGGGGGCACAGATACGCAGTATTTT
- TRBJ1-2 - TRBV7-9 CASSFLSGGYTF TGTGCCAGCAGCTTTCTTTCCGGTGGCTACACCTTC
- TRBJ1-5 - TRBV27 CASSPTTGFSGQPQHF TGTGCCAGCAGTCCAACTACAGGGTTTTCCGGTCAGCCCCAGCATTTT
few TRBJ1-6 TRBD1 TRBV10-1 CASSESRTGNSPLHF TGCGCCAGCAGTGAGTCACGGACAGGGAATTCACCCCTCCACTTT
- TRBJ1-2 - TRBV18 CASSPDRSYGYTF TGTGCCAGCTCACCCGACAGGTCCTATGGCTACACCTTC
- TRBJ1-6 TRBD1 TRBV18 CASSATGEQAPLHF TGTGCCAGCTCAGCAACAGGGGAACAAGCACCCCTCCACTTT
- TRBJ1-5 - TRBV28 CASRRTENSNQPQHF TGTGCCAGCAGGCGGACAGAAAATAGCAATCAGCCCCAGCATTTT
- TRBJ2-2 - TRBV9 CASSVSAGVYTGELFF TGTGCCAGCAGCGTTAGCGCAGGGGTTTACACCGGGGAGCTGTTTTTT
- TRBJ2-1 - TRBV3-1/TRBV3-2 CASSQDNRGTSYNEQFF TGTGCCAGCAGCCAAGATAACCGGGGAACCTCCTACAATGAGCAGTTCTTC
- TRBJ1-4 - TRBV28 CASSLSRGGNEKLFF TGTGCCAGCAGTTTATCCCGGGGAGGCAATGAAAAACTGTTTTTT
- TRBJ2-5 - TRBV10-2 CASSERVATQYF TGCGCCAGCAGTGAACGGGTTGCGACCCAGTACTTC